This TCR beta chain was sequenced during a study of blood T cells in healthy people across ages. Study as a whole: The capture of about one barcoded beta molecule per two T cells was achieved by template switching.

Alongside a J-beta primer mix, a sample-barcoded 5' primer served in a second PCR lasting about 7 to 12 cycles. A 12-random-nucleotide template-switch adaptor tagged each cDNA molecule. TCRdb independently ran MiXCR on the 5' RACE reads; one entry per CDR3 protein. The table lists over 1,200,000 distinct CDR3 sequences, around 59% of them singletons. The study's findings and limits: Among long-lived donors, naive CD4+ cells were more numerous and diversity higher than in aged donors.

There are 17 residues in the CDR3. V lost 5 bases and J 3 bases, leaving 22 bases between the germline ends. Germline V gives CDR1 MNHNS, CDR2 SASEGT. As concerns this clonotype: Its cognate antigen is unknown.

This clonotype was sampled from a man aged 18 to 35 in good health. Sequencing was done on a sample of blood. This chain joins TRBV6-1 and TRBJ2-5, with a weak D call TRBD1 (9 bases). CDR3 residues: CASSPLAGQGIEETQYF. The CDR3 DNA reads TGTGCCAGCAGTCCGTTAGCGGGACAGGGCATCGAAGAGACCCAGTACTTC.